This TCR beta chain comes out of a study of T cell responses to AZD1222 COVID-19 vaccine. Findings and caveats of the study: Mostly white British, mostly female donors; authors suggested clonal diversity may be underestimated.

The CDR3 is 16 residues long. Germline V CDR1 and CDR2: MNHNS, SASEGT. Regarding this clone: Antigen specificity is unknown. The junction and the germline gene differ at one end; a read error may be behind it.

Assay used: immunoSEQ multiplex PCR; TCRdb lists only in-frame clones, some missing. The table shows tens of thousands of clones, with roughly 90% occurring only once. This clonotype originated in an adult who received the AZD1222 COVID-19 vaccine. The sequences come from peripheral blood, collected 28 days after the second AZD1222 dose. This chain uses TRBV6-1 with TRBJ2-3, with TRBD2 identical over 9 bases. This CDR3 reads CASTEAIAGASDTQYF. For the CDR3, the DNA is TGTGCCAGCACTGAAGCGATAGCGGGAGCCTCAGATACGCAGTATTTT.